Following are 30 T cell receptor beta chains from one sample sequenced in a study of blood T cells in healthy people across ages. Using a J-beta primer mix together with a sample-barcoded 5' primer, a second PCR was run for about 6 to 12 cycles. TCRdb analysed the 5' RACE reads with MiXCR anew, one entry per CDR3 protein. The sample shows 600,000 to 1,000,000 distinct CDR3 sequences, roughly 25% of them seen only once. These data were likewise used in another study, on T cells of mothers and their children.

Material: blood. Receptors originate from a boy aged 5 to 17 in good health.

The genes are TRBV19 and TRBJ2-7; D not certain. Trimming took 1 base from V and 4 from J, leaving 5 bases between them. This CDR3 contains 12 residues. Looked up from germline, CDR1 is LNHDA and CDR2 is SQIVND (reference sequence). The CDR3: CASSIVGYEQYF. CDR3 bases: TGTGCCAGTAGTATAGTTGGATACGAGCAGTACTTC.

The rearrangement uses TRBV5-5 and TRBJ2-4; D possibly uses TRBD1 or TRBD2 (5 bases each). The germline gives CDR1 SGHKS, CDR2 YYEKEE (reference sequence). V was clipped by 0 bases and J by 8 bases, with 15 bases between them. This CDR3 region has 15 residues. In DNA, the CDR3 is TGTGCCAGCAGCTTGGTAGTTGGGGACCGGGACATTCAGTACTTC. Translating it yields CASSLVVGDRDIQYF.

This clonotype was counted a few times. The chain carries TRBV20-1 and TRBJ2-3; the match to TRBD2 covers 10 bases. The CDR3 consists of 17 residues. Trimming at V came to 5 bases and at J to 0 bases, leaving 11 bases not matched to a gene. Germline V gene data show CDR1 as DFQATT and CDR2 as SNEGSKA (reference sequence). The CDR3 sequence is CSAPSGGAPLSTDTQYF. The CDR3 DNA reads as TGCAGTGCTCCGAGCGGGGGGGCCCCATTAAGCACAGATACGCAGTATTTT.

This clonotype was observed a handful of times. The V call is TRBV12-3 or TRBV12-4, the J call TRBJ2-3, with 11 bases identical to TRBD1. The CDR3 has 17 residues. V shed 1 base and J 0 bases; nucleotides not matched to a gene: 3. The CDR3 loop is CASSLGGQGGSTDTQYF. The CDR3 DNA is TGTGCCAGCAGTTTAGGGGGACAGGGGGGAAGCACAGATACGCAGTATTTT.

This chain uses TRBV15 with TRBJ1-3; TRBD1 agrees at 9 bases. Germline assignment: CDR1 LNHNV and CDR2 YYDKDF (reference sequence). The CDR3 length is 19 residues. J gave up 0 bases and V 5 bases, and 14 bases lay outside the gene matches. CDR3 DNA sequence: TGTGCCACCAGCGATCTTCCGGGACAGGGTCCGAGCTCTGGAAACACCATATATTTT. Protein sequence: CATSDLPGQGPSSGNTIYF.

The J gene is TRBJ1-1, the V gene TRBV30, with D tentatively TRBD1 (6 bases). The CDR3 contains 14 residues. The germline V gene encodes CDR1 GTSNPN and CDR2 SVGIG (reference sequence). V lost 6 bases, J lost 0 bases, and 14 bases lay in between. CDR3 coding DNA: TGTGCCTGTGACTTAGGACAGCTGAACACTGAAGCTTTCTTT. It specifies CACDLGQLNTEAFF.

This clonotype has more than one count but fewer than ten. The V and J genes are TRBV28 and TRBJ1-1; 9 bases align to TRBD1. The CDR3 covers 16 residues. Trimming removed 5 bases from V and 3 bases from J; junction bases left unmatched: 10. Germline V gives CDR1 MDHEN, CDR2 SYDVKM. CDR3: CASSRGTGTTDTEAFF. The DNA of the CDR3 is TGTGCCAGCAGTCGAGGGACAGGGACGACGGACACTGAAGCTTTCTTT.

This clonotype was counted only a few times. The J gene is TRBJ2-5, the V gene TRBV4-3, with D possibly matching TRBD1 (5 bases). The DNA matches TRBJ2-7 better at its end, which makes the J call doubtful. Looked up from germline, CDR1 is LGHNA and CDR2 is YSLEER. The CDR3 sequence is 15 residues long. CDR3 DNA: TGCGCCAGCAGCCAAGATTATAAGGGGACCTACGAGCAGTACTTC. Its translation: CASSQDYKGTYEQYF.

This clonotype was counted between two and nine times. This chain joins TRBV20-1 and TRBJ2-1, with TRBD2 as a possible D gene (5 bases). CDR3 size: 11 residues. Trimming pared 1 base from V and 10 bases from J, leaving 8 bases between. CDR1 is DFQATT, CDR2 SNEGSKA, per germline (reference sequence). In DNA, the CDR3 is TGCAGTGCTAGAGCTAGCCTCGAGCAGTTCTTC. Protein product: CSARASLEQFF.

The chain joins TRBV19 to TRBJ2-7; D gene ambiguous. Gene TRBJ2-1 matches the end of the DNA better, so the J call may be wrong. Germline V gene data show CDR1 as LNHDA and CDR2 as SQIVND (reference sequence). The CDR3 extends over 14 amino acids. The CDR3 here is CASSPAGYYNEQFF. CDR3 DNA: TGTGCCAGTAGTCCCGCCGGGTACTACAATGAGCAGTTCTTC.

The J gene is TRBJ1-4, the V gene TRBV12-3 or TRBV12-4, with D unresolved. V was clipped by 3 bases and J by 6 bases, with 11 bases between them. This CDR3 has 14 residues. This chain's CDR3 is CASSFLSGYEKLFF. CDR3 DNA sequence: TGTGCCAGCAGTTTTTTGTCAGGCTATGAAAAACTGTTTTTT.

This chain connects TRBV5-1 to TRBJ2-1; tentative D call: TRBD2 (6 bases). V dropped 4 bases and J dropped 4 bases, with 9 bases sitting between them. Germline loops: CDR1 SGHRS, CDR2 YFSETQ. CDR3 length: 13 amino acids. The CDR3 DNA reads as TGCGCCAGCAGCGGGAGGACATACAATGAGCAGTTCTTC. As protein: CASSGRTYNEQFF.

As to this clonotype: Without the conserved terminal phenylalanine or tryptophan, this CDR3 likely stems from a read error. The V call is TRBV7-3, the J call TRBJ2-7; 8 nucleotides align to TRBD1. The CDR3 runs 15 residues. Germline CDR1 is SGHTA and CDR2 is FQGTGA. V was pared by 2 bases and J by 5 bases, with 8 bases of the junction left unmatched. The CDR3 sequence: CASSLLDGQGHEQYL. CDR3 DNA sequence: TGTGCCAGCAGCTTATTGGACGGACAGGGCCACGAGCAGTACCTC.

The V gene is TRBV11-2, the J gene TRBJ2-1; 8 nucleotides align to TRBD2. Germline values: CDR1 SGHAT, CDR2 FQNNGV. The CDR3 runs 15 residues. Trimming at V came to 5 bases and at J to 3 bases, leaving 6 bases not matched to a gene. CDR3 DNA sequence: TGTGCCAGCAGCAGGGGGGCGGGGGGCTACAATGAGCAGTTCTTC. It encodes CASSRGAGGYNEQFF.

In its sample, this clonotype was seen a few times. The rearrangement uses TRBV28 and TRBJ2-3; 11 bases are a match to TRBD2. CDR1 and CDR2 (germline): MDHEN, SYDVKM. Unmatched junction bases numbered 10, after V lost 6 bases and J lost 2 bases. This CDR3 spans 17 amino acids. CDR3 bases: TGTGCCAGCAGCCAATCACTAGCGGGAGCATCCACAGATACGCAGTATTTT. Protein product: CASSQSLAGASTDTQYF. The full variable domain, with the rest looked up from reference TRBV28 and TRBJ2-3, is DVKVTQSSRYLVKRTGEKVFLECVQDMDHENMFWYRQDPGLGLRLIYFSYDVKMKEKGDIPEGYSVSREKKERFSLILESASTNQTSMYLCASSQSLAGASTDTQYFGPGTRLTVL.

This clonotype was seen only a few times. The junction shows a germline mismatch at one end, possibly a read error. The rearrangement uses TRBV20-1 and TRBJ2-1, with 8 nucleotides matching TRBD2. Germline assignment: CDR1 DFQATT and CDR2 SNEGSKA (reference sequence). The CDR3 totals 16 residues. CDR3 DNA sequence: TGCAGTGCTAGAGTGGCGCGGGGGGTATTCTACAACGAGCAGTTCTTC. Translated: CSARVARGVFYNEQFF.

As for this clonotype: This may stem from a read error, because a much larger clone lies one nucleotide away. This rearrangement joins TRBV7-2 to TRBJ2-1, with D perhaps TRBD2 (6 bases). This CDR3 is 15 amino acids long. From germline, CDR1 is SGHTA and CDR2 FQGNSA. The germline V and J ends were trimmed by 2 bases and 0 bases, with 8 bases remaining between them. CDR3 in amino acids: CASSLRLDSYNEQFF. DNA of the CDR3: TGTGCCAGCAGCTTAAGACTAGACTCCTACAATGAGCAGTTCTTC.

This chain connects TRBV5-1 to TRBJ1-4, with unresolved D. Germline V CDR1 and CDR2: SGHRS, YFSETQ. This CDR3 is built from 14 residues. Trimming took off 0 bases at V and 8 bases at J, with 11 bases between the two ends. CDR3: CASSLDVDSEKLFF. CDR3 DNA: TGCGCCAGCAGCTTGGACGTTGATTCGGAAAAACTGTTTTTT.

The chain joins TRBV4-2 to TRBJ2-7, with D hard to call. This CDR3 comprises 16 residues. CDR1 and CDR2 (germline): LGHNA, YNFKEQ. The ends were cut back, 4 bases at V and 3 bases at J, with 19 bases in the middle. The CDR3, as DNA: TGTGCCAGCAGCCCATCCAGTCTGCCCCCGGGCTACGAGCAGTACTTC. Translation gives CASSPSSLPPGYEQYF.

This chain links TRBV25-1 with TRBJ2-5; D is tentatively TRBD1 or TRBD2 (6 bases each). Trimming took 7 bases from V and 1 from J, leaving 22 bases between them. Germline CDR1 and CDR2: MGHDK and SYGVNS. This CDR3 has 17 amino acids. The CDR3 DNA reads TGTGCCAGCAAAAATAACCCGGGGGACATCCTCCAAGAGACCCAGTACTTC. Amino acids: CASKNNPGDILQETQYF. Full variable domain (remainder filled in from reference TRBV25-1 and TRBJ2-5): EADIYQTPRYLVIGTGKKITLECSQTMGHDKMYWYQQDPGMELHLIHYSYGVNSTEKGDLSSESTVSRIRTEHFPLTLESARPSHTSQYLCASKNNPGDILQETQYFGPGTRLLVL.

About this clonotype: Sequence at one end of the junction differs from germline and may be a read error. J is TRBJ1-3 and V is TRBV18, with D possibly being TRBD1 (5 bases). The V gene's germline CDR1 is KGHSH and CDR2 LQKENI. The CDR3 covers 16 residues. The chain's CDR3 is CASSPQGRFSGNTIYF. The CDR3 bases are TGCGCCAGCTCACCGCAGGGACGCTTCTCTGGAAACACCATATATTTT.

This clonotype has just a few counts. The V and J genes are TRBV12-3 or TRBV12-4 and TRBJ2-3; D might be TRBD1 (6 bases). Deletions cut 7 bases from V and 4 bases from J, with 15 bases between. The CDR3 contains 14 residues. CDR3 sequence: CASNGNRVADTQYF. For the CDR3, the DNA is TGTGCCAGCAACGGGAACAGGGTCGCAGATACGCAGTATTTT.

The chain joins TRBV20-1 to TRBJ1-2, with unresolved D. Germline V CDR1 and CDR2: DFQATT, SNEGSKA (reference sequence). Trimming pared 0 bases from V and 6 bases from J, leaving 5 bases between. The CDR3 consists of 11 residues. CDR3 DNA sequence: TGCAGTGCTAGAGAGGGCAATGGCTACACCTTC. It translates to CSAREGNGYTF.

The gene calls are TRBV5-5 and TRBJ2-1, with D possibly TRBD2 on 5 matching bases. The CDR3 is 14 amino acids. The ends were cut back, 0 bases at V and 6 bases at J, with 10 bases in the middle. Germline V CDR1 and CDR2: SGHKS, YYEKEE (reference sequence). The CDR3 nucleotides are TGTGCCAGCAGCTTGGAGGCGAGCGGCAATGAGCAGTTCTTC. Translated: CASSLEASGNEQFF.

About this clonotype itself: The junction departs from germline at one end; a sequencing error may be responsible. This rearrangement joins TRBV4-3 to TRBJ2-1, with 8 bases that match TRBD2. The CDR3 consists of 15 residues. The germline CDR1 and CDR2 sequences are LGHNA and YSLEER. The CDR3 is CASSQGGGSYNEQFF. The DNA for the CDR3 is TGTGCCAGCAGCCAGGGCGGGGGGTCCTACAATGAGCAGTTCTTC.

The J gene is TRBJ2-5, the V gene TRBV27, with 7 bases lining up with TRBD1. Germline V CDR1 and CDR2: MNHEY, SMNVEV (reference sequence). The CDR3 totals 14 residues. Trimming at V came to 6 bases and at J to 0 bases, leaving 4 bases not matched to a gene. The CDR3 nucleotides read TGTGCCAGCAGCAAAGACAGGGACCAAGAGACCCAGTACTTC. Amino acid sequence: CASSKDRDQETQYF.

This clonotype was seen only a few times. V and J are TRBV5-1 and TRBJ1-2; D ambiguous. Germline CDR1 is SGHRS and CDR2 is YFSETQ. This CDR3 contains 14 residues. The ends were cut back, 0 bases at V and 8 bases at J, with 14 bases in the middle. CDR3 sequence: CASSLDPGSRGYTF. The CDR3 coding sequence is TGCGCCAGCAGCTTGGATCCCGGATCCAGGGGCTACACCTTC.

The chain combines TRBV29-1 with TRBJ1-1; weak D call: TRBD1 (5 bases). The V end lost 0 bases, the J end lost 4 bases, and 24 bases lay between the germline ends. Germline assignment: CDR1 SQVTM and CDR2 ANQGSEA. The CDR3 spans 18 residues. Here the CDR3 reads CSVEEVGRGWLKGTEAFF. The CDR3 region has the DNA TGCAGCGTTGAAGAAGTAGGTAGGGGATGGTTGAAGGGCACTGAAGCTTTCTTT.

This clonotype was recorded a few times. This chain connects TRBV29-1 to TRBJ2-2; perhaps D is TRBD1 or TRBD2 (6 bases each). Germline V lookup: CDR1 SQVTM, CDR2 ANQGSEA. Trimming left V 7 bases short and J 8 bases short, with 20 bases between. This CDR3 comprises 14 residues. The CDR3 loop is CSAAGHLMGGELFF. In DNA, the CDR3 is TGCAGCGCTGCGGGACACCTAATGGGTGGGGAGCTGTTTTTT.

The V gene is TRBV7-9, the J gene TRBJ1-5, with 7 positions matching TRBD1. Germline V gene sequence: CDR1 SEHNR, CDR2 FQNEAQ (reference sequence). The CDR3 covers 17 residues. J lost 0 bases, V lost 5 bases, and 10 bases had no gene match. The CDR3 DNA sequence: TGTGCCAGCAGCGTAGAAAGGGACAGCTATAGCAATCAGCCCCAGCATTTT. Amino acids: CASSVERDSYSNQPQHF.